This TCR beta chain was sequenced for a study of cytomegalovirus exposure and HLA in healthy donors. Study-level findings and limits: In a later analysis, TCR beta V- and J-gene trimming showed a link to a missense DCLRE1C variant.

In its sample, this clone was seen a few times. Its antigen is as yet unknown. In the PCR, 60 Vbeta and 13 Jbeta primers were used. TCRdb keeps only in-frame clones here, not all; method: immunoSEQ multiplex PCR. The sample has 80,000 or so clones, about 79% seen once. CDR3 size: 14 residues. The germline CDR1 and CDR2 sequences are MNHEY and SVGAGI. Losses at the gene ends were 5 bases for V and 2 bases for J; bases not matched to a gene: 6. Sequences were obtained from PBMCs. The source is a woman aged 40 to 55 in good health and CMV-seronegative. J is TRBJ2-7 and V is TRBV6-5; 7 nucleotides agree with TRBD1. CDR3 sequence: CASSLRQGPYEQYF. DNA of the CDR3: TGTGCCAGCAGTCTTAGACAGGGACCCTACGAGCAGTACTTC.